The next 17 T cell receptor beta chains were all read from a single sample in a study of blood T cell repertoires in COVID-19. The method was immunoSEQ multiplex PCR; TCRdb's version includes in-frame clones alone and lacks a portion of them. The repertoire has 200,000 to 250,000 clones, roughly 87% of them found once; the top ten carry approximately 12%. The sample consisted of peripheral blood. The origin of the receptors is a woman younger than 35 who had recovered from COVID-19.

This sequence joins TRBV30 and TRBJ1-1; the D is unclear. CDR3 length: 14 residues. In germline, CDR1 is GTSNPN, CDR2 SVGIG (reference sequence). With 3 bases removed from V and 0 bases from J, the gap between germline ends came to 11 bases. The CDR3 spells CAWRRLDLNTEAFF. The CDR3, as DNA: TGTGCCTGGAGGAGGTTAGACCTGAACACTGAAGCTTTCTTT.

This sequence joins TRBV9 and TRBJ2-1; tentative D call: TRBD2 (6 bases). Trimming removed 0 bases at V and 4 bases at J, with 11 bases between. The CDR3 totals 15 residues. CDR1 is SGDLS and CDR2 is YYNGEE in the germline V gene. CDR3 in amino acids: CASSVGGLSYNEQFF. The CDR3 bases are TGTGCCAGCAGCGTAGGGGGACTTTCTTACAATGAGCAGTTCTTC. Based on the CDR3 plus reference TRBV9 and TRBJ2-1, the full variable domain is DSGVTQTPKHLITATGQRVTLRCSPRSGDLSVYWYQQSLDQGLQFLIQYYNGEERAKGNILERFSAQQFPDLHSELNLSSLELGDSALYFCASSVGGLSYNEQFFGPGTRLTVL.

A single count supports this clone. J is TRBJ2-7 and V is TRBV5-1; D may be TRBD1 (6 bases). The V end lost 1 base, the J end lost 5 bases, and 7 bases lay between the germline ends. Germline assignment: CDR1 SGHRS and CDR2 YFSETQ. The CDR3 consists of 12 residues. The CDR3 is CASSLNRDEQYF. In nucleotides, the CDR3 is TGCGCCAGCAGCTTGAACAGGGACGAGCAGTACTTC.

The V call is TRBV27, the J call TRBJ2-4; the match to TRBD1 covers 9 bases. Germline V CDR1 and CDR2: MNHEY, SMNVEV (reference sequence). V gave up 6 bases and J gave up 0 bases; unmatched junction bases: 6. The CDR3 is made up of 16 amino acids. The CDR3 region has the DNA TGTGCCAGCAGCTACAGGGGGCGAGGAGCCAAAAACATTCAGTACTTC. It codes for CASSYRGRGAKNIQYF.

V is TRBV10-1 and J is TRBJ2-7, with 7 bases fitting TRBD2. Trimming removed 6 bases from V and 0 bases from J; junction bases left unmatched: 11. The CDR3 covers 16 residues. The germline CDR1 and CDR2 sequences are WNHNN and SYGVQD (reference sequence). CDR3 in DNA: TGCGCCAGCAGGGCCTGGAAGAGCGGGACCTCCTACGAGCAGTACTTC. It yields the protein CASRAWKSGTSYEQYF.

The J gene is TRBJ2-2, the V gene TRBV7-2; possibly TRBD1 for D (6 bases). The CDR3 consists of 15 residues. V gave up 7 bases and J gave up 1 base, with 13 bases separating them. The V gene's germline CDR1 is SGHTA and CDR2 FQGNSA. CDR3 bases: TGTGCCAGCACATCTCCGGGACAGAACACCGGGGAGCTGTTTTTT. It is translated as CASTSPGQNTGELFF.

The genes are TRBV24-1 and TRBJ2-6, with 7 bases that match TRBD1. The germline gives CDR1 KGHDR, CDR2 SFDVKD. CDR3 size: 16 residues. V lost 4 bases to trimming and J lost 0 bases; unmatched junction nucleotides: 2. CDR3 in DNA: TGTGCCACCAGTGACGGACAGGTCTCTGGGGCCAACGTCCTGACTTTC. Translation gives CATSDGQVSGANVLTF.

CDR3 sequence reads: CASSQVKTPGFDNEQFF. CDR3 in DNA: TGTGCCAGCAGCCAGGTCAAAACCCCAGGATTCGACAATGAGCAGTTCTTC. V gene TRBV4-2 combines with J gene TRBJ2-1; D remains unclear. Looked up from germline, CDR1 is LGHNA and CDR2 is YNFKEQ. The CDR3 runs 17 residues. The V gene lost 3 bases and the J gene lost 5 bases, with 20 bases spanning the gap.

This rearrangement joins TRBV4-1 to TRBJ2-7; 7 bases map to TRBD1. The length of the CDR3 is 13 residues. Looked up from germline, CDR1 is MGHRA and CDR2 is YSYEKL. V shed 2 bases, J shed 2 bases, and the junction held 0 bases outside the gene matches. CDR3 residues: CASSQQGAYEQYF. The CDR3, as DNA: TGCGCCAGCAGCCAACAGGGGGCCTACGAGCAGTACTTC.

The rearrangement joins TRBV27 to TRBJ1-4; the D gene is possibly TRBD1 (5 bases). V was clipped by 4 bases and J by 7 bases, with 13 bases between them. From germline, CDR1 is MNHEY and CDR2 SMNVEV (reference sequence). This CDR3 has 14 residues. This CDR3 is CASSSIRVPEKLFF. CDR3 DNA: TGTGCCAGCAGTTCGATCAGGGTGCCTGAAAAACTGTTTTTT. Together with reference TRBV27 and TRBJ1-4, the CDR3 gives the full variable domain: EAQVTQNPRYLITVTGKKLTVTCSQNMNHEYMSWYRQDPGLGLRQIYYSMNVEVTDKGDVPEGYKVSRKEKRNFPLILESPSPNQTSLYFCASSSIRVPEKLFFGSGTQLSVL.

The rearrangement joins TRBV7-6 to TRBJ2-7; the match to TRBD2 covers 9 bases. After removal of 1 base from V and 4 bases from J, the junction contained 8 bases not matched to a gene. CDR1 is SGHVS, CDR2 FNYEAQ, per germline. The CDR3 runs to 16 residues. CDR3 protein: CASSLDSTSGSYEQYF. CDR3 nucleotides: TGTGCCAGCAGCTTAGATAGTACTAGCGGGTCGTACGAGCAGTACTTC.

The gene calls are TRBV23-1 and TRBJ1-2, with 8 bases lining up with TRBD1. TRBV23-1 is an ORF for which the function is uncertain. V gave up 0 bases and J gave up 7 bases; unmatched junction bases: 13. CDR3 length: 17 amino acids. CDR3 nucleotide sequence: TGCGCCAGCAGTCAATCGTCTTGGAGCAGGGGGCAGGGTGGCTACACCTTC. Translated, it gives CASSQSSWSRGQGGYTF.

CDR3 nucleotides: TGTGTCCCGGGGGGGCGCGCAGATACGCAGTATTTT. Its translation is CVPGGRADTQYF. V usage is TRBV19 and J usage is TRBJ2-3, with 8 bases identical to TRBD2. In germline, CDR1 is LNHDA, CDR2 SQIVND (reference sequence). The CDR3 covers 12 residues.

The genes are TRBV6-4 and TRBJ2-3, with D hard to call. With 2 bases removed from V and 4 bases from J, the gap between germline ends came to 13 bases. CDR3 length: 15 residues. CDR1 MRHNA and CDR2 SNTAGT come from the germline V gene. The CDR3 protein is CASSDRSGEADTQYF. The DNA for the CDR3 is TGTGCCAGCAGTGACAGGTCTGGTGAGGCAGATACGCAGTATTTT.

The CDR3 spells CASSEGIAGEDEQFF. CDR3 coding DNA: TGTGCCAGCAGTGAAGGAATAGCGGGAGAGGATGAGCAGTTCTTC. The chain couples TRBV2 to TRBJ2-1; TRBD2 matches at 9 bases. CDR1 SNHLY and CDR2 FYNNEI come from the germline V gene. With V trimmed by 1 base and J by 8 bases, 6 bases remained unmatched. The CDR3 consists of 15 residues.

Remarks on this clone: One junction end does not reproduce the germline sequence, and a read error may be involved. The CDR3 loop reads CAGSYVTNYGYTF. DNA for the CDR3: TGTGCCGGCTCATATGTAACTAACTATGGCTACACCTTC. V and J are TRBV18 and TRBJ1-2; D not certain. This CDR3 is built from 13 residues. Germline values: CDR1 KGHSH, CDR2 LQKENI.

The chain couples TRBV12-3 or TRBV12-4 to TRBJ1-2; D ambiguous. V was shortened by 1 base and J by 8 bases, with 5 bases between the two germline ends. This CDR3 has 11 amino acids. In DNA form, the CDR3 reads TGTGCCAGCAGTTTAGGGCAGGGCTACACCTTC. It is translated as CASSLGQGYTF.